This TCR beta chain was found in a study of beta chain features in type 1 diabetes. Study-wide context: There were 90 million to 110 million sorted cells examined across all samples. Study-wide results and caveats: Type 1 diabetes patients had moderately but significantly shorter TCRB CDR3s in all four CD4+ subsets.

This clone was observed a handful of times. The antigen is undetermined. Germline V gene sequence: CDR1 PRHDT, CDR2 FYEKMQ (reference sequence). This CDR3 is built from 18 residues. Trimming cost V 5 bases and J 0 bases; bases outside gene matches: 13. Heparinised blood was drawn once per donor, averaging roughly 120 mL. Sorted CD4+ subsets: naive, central memory, regulatory, stem cell-like memory (CD45RO/CCR7/CD25/CD127/CD95/CD27 panel). Expressed TCRB transcripts got sequenced, as all isolated RNA was reverse transcribed. Method: immunoSEQ multiplex PCR; TCRdb's copy keeps in-frame clones and lacks some. There are 130,000 to 150,000 clones in the sample; about 13% occur only once, and roughly 1.4% lies in the top ten.

The chain combines TRBV13 with TRBJ1-2, with 9 bases that match TRBD1. This TCR came from a man younger than 35 with type 1 diabetes. Sequenced input: central memory CD4+ T cells from blood. This chain's CDR3 is CASSKGTGMALPNYGYTF. In DNA form, the CDR3 reads TGTGCCAGCAGCAAAGGGACAGGGATGGCCCTGCCTAACTATGGCTACACCTTC.